The 14 T cell receptor beta chains below all came from one sample that was sequenced in a study of technical replicates of blood from several donors. TCRdb keeps only in-frame clones here, not all; method: immunoSEQ multiplex PCR. The sample shows around 70,000 clones, roughly 96% of them seen only once. The sequenced sample was T cells isolated from PBMCs. The receptor set was obtained from a human donor in good health.

The chain combines TRBV6-1 with TRBJ2-5, with 11 positions matching TRBD2. The CDR3 spans 16 residues. The germline gives CDR1 MNHNS, CDR2 SASEGT. V was clipped by 4 bases and J by 1 base; unmatched bases: 5. CDR3 protein: CASSVRLAGIQETQYF. In DNA, the CDR3 is TGTGCCAGCAGTGTTCGACTAGCGGGGATCCAAGAGACCCAGTACTTC.

J is TRBJ1-1 and V is TRBV27; D not certain. Germline loops: CDR1 MNHEY, CDR2 SMNVEV (reference sequence). Trimming stripped 8 bases from V and 3 bases from J, with 7 bases between. This CDR3 comprises 11 residues. CDR3 DNA: TGTGCCAGCTCCGACTACACTGAAGCTTTCTTT. Encoded protein: CASSDYTEAFF.

The chain recombines TRBV5-1 with TRBJ1-6; D is ambiguous. The CDR3 is 15 residues long. Germline lookup yields CDR1 SGHRS and CDR2 YFSETQ. V was clipped by 3 bases and J by 0 bases, with 7 bases between them. CDR3: CASSSESSYNSPLHF. CDR3 DNA: TGCGCCAGCAGCTCCGAGAGCTCCTATAATTCACCCCTCCACTTT. Based on the CDR3 plus reference TRBV5-1 and TRBJ1-6, the full variable domain is KAGVTQTPRYLIKTRGQQVTLSCSPISGHRSVSWYQQTPGQGLQFLFEYFSETQRNKGNFPGRFSGRQFSNSRSEMNVSTLELGDSALYLCASSSESSYNSPLHFGNGTRLTVT.

The V gene is TRBV9, the J gene TRBJ2-3, with 7 bases aligning to TRBD1. Germline loops: CDR1 SGDLS, CDR2 YYNGEE. The CDR3 totals 14 residues. With 6 bases clipped from V and 7 bases from J, the junction kept 11 bases outside the gene matches. CDR3 in DNA: TGTGCCAGCAACCTGGAAGGGGGCGGTTATACGCAGTATTTT. Translated, it gives CASNLEGGGYTQYF.

V gene TRBV11-3 combines with J gene TRBJ2-1; no definite D call. Germline CDR1 SGHNT, CDR2 YENEEA. The germline V and J ends were trimmed by 1 base and 10 bases, with 11 bases remaining between them. CDR3 length: 13 residues. The CDR3 is CASSLVWQAEQFF. In nucleotides, the CDR3 is TGTGCCAGCAGCTTAGTCTGGCAGGCCGAGCAGTTCTTC. The full variable domain, in which reference TRBV11-3 and TRBJ2-1 provide the parts outside the CDR3, is EAGVVQSPRYKIIEKKQPVAFWCNPISGHNTLYWYLQNLGQGPELLIRYENEEAVDDSQLPKDRFSAERLKGVDSTLKIQPAELGDSAVYLCASSLVWQAEQFFGPGTRLTVL.

This clone was seen only once. The gene calls are TRBV2 and TRBJ2-7, with D uncertain. Trimming pared 5 bases from V and 2 bases from J, leaving 7 bases between. The CDR3 extends over 12 amino acids. Germline assignment: CDR1 SNHLY and CDR2 FYNNEI. The CDR3 coding sequence is TGTGCCAGCAGTACTTATACCTACGAGCAGTACTTC. It codes for CASSTYTYEQYF.

V is TRBV5-1 and J is TRBJ1-4; 7 nucleotides line up with TRBD1. V shed 4 bases, J shed 8 bases, and the junction held 17 bases outside the gene matches. Germline V gene data show CDR1 as SGHRS and CDR2 as YFSETQ. The CDR3 spans 17 residues. Here the CDR3 reads CASSTVVQGDNREKLFF. The CDR3 nucleotides are TGCGCCAGCAGCACGGTAGTTCAGGGGGATAATCGAGAAAAACTGTTTTTT. The full variable domain, with the rest looked up from reference TRBV5-1 and TRBJ1-4, is KAGVTQTPRYLIKTRGQQVTLSCSPISGHRSVSWYQQTPGQGLQFLFEYFSETQRNKGNFPGRFSGRQFSNSRSEMNVSTLELGDSALYLCASSTVVQGDNREKLFFGSGTQLSVL.

This sequence joins TRBV19 and TRBJ1-5, with D possibly matching TRBD1 (5 bases). This CDR3 has 17 amino acids. Trimming stripped 6 bases from V and 7 bases from J, with 25 bases between. Germline assignment: CDR1 LNHDA and CDR2 SQIVND (reference sequence). The chain's CDR3 is CASSPLAGGEWYQPQHF. The CDR3 bases are TGTGCCAGTAGCCCTCTCGCTGGGGGGGAATGGTACCAGCCCCAGCATTTT.

The chain carries TRBV7-7 and TRBJ2-1; 14 nucleotides agree with TRBD2. The CDR3 has 15 residues. Germline V gene data show CDR1 as SSHAT and CDR2 as FNYEAQ (reference sequence). V lost 5 bases and J lost 4; bases outside the gene matches: 1. CDR3 loop: CASSRLAGGYNEQFF. Here the CDR3 DNA reads TGTGCCAGCAGCCGACTAGCGGGAGGGTACAATGAGCAGTTCTTC. Filled out from reference TRBV7-7 and TRBJ2-1, the complete variable domain reads GAGVSQSPRYKVTKRGQDVTLRCDPISSHATLYWYQQALGQGPEFLTYFNYEAQPDKSGLPSDRFSAERPEGSISTLTIQRTEQRDSAMYRCASSRLAGGYNEQFFGPGTRLTVL.

The J gene is TRBJ1-2, the V gene TRBV5-1, with TRBD1 matching 8 bases. V shed 4 bases and J 8 bases; nucleotides not matched to a gene: 10. CDR1 SGHRS and CDR2 YFSETQ come from the germline V gene. The CDR3 sequence is 14 residues long. DNA for the CDR3: TGCGCCAGCAGCCGTGTCCAGGGGGCTGAAGGCTACACCTTC. Translation: CASSRVQGAEGYTF.

The CDR3 here is CASFEGSFGSYEQYF. The CDR3 DNA sequence: TGTGCCAGCTTTGAGGGCAGCTTCGGGTCCTACGAGCAGTACTTC. J is TRBJ2-7 and V is TRBV28; tentatively, D is TRBD2 (5 bases). Germline-derived CDR1 and CDR2 are MDHEN and SYDVKM. This CDR3 is 15 amino acids long. Trimming stripped 8 bases from V and 1 base from J, with 18 bases between.

The chain recombines TRBV29-1 with TRBJ2-7; D possibly corresponds to TRBD2 (6 bases). CDR1 and CDR2 from the germline V gene are SQVTM and ANQGSEA. The CDR3 loop spans 13 amino acids. Trimming removed 1 base at V and 6 bases at J, with 13 bases between. The CDR3 loop reads CSVEGRALGEQYF. CDR3 sequence (DNA): TGCAGCGTTGAAGGGAGGGCCTTAGGCGAGCAGTACTTC.

V is TRBV7-8 and J is TRBJ1-1, with a weak D call TRBD1 (6 bases). Trimming shortened V by 5 bases and J by 2 bases, and 12 bases separated the two germline ends. CDR3 length equals 14 residues. In germline, CDR1 is SGHVS, CDR2 FQNEAQ. CDR3 nucleotide sequence: TGTGCCAGCAGCCTGGACAGCATTAACACTGAAGCTTTCTTT. This gives the protein CASSLDSINTEAFF.

The V and J genes are TRBV28 and TRBJ1-5; 8 bases agree with TRBD1. Germline V gene sequence: CDR1 MDHEN, CDR2 SYDVKM. With 11 bases clipped from V and 0 bases from J, the junction kept 9 bases outside the gene matches. The CDR3 covers 15 residues. CDR3 coding DNA: TGTGCCGCCCGGGACAGGCAATATAGCAATCAGCCCCAGCATTTT. It specifies CAARDRQYSNQPQHF.